This TCR beta chain came from a study of T cell repertoires in cytomegalovirus infection. Overall study: Both a matching HLA type and CMV infection were indicated by public TCR beta signatures.

The CDR3 has 11 amino acids. V was cut by 3 bases and J by 7 bases, with 7 bases left in between. Germline V lookup: CDR1 ENHRY, CDR2 SYGVKD. In TCRdb, the reads were re-called with MiXCR into one record per CDR3 protein. The sample holds roughly 100,000 distinct CDR3 sequences, approximately 16% seen once. This clonotype was observed a handful of times. The chain couples TRBV10-3 to TRBJ2-7; D gene uncertain. The sequence was obtained from a human donor in good health (CMV status not recorded). Some clones in this sample may be carry-over from other donors' samples. The sequencing sample was made of PBMCs. The CDR3 here is CAISDRAEQYF. CDR3 sequence (DNA): TGTGCCATCAGTGATAGAGCGGAGCAGTACTTC.